These T cell receptor beta chains were read from a single sample in a study of blood T cell repertoires in COVID-19. Assay: immunoSEQ multiplex PCR; the TCRdb copy retains only in-frame clones and omits some. The sample has more than 100,000 clones, roughly nine tenths seen once. The sample comprised peripheral blood. The receptors come from a woman of 80 years or more in a cohort sampled during active COVID-19. Each CDR3 is given with its conserved first and last residue.

J,V,CDR3
TRBJ1-2,TRBV6-5,CASSWDISYGYTF
TRBJ2-5,TRBV4-1,CASSQDLWGGQETQYF
TRBJ1-2,TRBV7-2,CASSRDRVSGYTF
TRBJ1-2,TRBV11-2,CASGRNYGYTF
TRBJ2-7,TRBV24-1,CATSVGQSYEQYF
TRBJ2-1,TRBV14,CASSQVIGTRYNEQFF
TRBJ2-7,TRBV18,CASSPGTLDYEQYF
TRBJ2-2,TRBV10-3,CAISESRSSGRRGTGELFF
TRBJ1-6,TRBV29-1,CSVAGETMDSPLHF
TRBJ2-5,TRBV5-8,CASSLGLAGVGMGETQYF
TRBJ1-2,TRBV15,CATSRDTNYGYTF
TRBJ1-4,TRBV30,CALLGGANEKLFF
TRBJ2-1,TRBV4-2,CASSQEARGNEQFF
TRBJ1-1,TRBV5-4,CASSLRTGVMNTEAFF
TRBJ1-5,TRBV10-3,CAISLQGGQPQHF
TRBJ2-7,TRBV7-9,CASSAGTSGSYEQYF
TRBJ2-7,TRBV6-5,CASRGGTGGYYEQYF
TRBJ1-2,TRBV18,CASSPAVATTNYGYTF
TRBJ2-1,TRBV6-5,CASSSLARGPREQFF
TRBJ2-1,TRBV10-1,CASSGGTSASYSSYNEQFF
TRBJ1-2,TRBV19,CASSLQTGFHTF
TRBJ2-1,TRBV7-7,CASSSGLAGANEQFF
TRBJ2-1,TRBV2,CASSLIGGEQFF
TRBJ2-1,TRBV4-1,CASSEEGQNEQFF
TRBJ2-1,TRBV3-1/TRBV3-2,CASSPGLWTSGAKNEQFF
TRBJ2-1,TRBV4-1,CASSRDTRRIYNEQFF
TRBJ1-2,TRBV6-4,CASSDDRRSGYTF
TRBJ2-5,TRBV5-6,CASKRLAGLGETQYF
TRBJ1-5,TRBV27,CASSPGTGKNQPQHF
TRBJ2-5,TRBV28,CASSLQETQYF
TRBJ2-5,TRBV2,CASSGVGNLGAQYF
TRBJ1-1,TRBV5-5,CASSLVTVNTEAFF
TRBJ1-3,TRBV2,CASNLDRLASGNTIYF
TRBJ2-3,TRBV7-6,CASSLLLAGGSTDTQYF
TRBJ1-2,TRBV5-1,CASSLLQLNYGYTF
TRBJ1-2,TRBV14,CASSLFIQGEDGYTF
TRBJ1-2,TRBV7-9,CASSPTGGLGYTF
TRBJ1-1,TRBV10-2,CASREPGHMNTEAFF
TRBJ1-6,TRBV20-1,CSASYPGETYNSPLHF
TRBJ2-5,TRBV7-7,CASSLEPSVGETQYF
TRBJ2-7,TRBV3-1/TRBV3-2,CASSPESSGEQYF
TRBJ2-7,TRBV28,CASTVPSTYEQYF
TRBJ2-7,TRBV5-6,CASSEDSRGYEQYF